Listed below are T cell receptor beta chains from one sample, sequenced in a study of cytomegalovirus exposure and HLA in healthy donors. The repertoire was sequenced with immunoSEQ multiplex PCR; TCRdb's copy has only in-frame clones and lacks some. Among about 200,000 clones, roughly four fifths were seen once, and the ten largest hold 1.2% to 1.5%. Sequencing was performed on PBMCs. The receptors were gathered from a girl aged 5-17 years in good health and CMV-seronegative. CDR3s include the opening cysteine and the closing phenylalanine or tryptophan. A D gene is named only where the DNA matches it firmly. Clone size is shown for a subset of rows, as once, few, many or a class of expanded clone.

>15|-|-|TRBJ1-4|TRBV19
CASSVGTATNEKLFF
TGTGCCAGTAGTGTCGGGACTGCAACTAATGAAAAACTGTTTTTT
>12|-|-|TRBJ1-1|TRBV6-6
CASSYTYSEAFF
TGTGCCAGCAGTTACACTTATTCTGAAGCTTTCTTT
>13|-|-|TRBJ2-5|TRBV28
CASSLYRGETQYF
TGTGCCAGCAGTTTATATCGGGGAGAGACCCAGTACTTC
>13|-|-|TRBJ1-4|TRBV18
CASSPATNEKLFF
TGTGCCAGCTCCCCCGCAACTAATGAAAAACTGTTTTTT
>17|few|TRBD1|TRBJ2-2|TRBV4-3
CASSPFEGRTGAGELFF
TGCGCCAGCAGCCCGTTCGAAGGGAGGACAGGGGCCGGGGAGCTGTTTTTT
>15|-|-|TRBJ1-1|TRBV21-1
CASSQPDRFYNEAFF
TGTGCCAGCAGCCAACCTGACAGGTTCTACAATGAAGCTTTCTTT
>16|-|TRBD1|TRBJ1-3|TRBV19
CASRPGTGDSGNTIYF
TGTGCCAGTAGACCCGGGACAGGAGACTCTGGAAACACCATATATTTT
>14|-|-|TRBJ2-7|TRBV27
CASSSTGGAYEQYF
TGTGCCAGCAGTTCAACAGGGGGGGCCTACGAGCAGTACTTC
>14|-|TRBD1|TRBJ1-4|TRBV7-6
CASSSGTGIEKLFF
TGTGCCAGCAGCTCCGGGACAGGGATTGAAAAACTGTTTTTT
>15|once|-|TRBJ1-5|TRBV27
CASSLGGAGYQPQHF
TGTGCCAGCAGTTTAGGGGGCGCAGGGTATCAGCCCCAGCATTTT
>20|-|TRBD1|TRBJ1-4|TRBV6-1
CASSEWVVRGRGPVDEKLFF
TGTGCCAGCAGTGAATGGGTAGTGAGGGGGCGAGGTCCGGTTGACGAAAAACTGTTTTTT
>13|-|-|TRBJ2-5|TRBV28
CATTQGKQETQYF
TGTGCCACTACACAGGGAAAACAAGAGACCCAGTACTTC
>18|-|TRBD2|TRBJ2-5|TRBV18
CASSKLAGGPNDLKTQYF
TGTGCCAGCTCAAAACTAGCGGGGGGGCCTAATGATCTGAAGACCCAGTACTTC
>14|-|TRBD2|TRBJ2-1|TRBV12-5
CASGPPGRLDEQFF
TGTGCTAGTGGTCCCCCCGGGAGGCTAGATGAGCAGTTCTTC
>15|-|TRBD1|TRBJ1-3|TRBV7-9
CASSLTGLSGNTIYF
TGTGCCAGCAGCCTGACAGGGCTCTCTGGAAACACCATATATTTT
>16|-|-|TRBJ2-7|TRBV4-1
CASSRGSGWSTYEQYF
TGCGCCAGCAGCCGCGGTAGTGGTTGGTCCACCTACGAGCAGTACTTC
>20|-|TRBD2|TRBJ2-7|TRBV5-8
CASSLGDRLAGAPTNYEQYF
TGTGCCAGCAGCTTGGGGGATCGACTAGCGGGGGCCCCTACAAACTACGAGCAGTACTTC
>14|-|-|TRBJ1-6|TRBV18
CASSPGQGPRTLHF
TGTGCCAGCTCACCGGGCCAGGGCCCTAGGACCCTCCACTTT
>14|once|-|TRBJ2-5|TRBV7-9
CASSSDTVQETQYF
TGTGCCAGCAGCTCGGACACCGTCCAAGAGACCCAGTACTTC
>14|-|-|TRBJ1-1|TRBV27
CASRTFLMNTEAFF
TGTGCCAGCAGAACTTTCCTTATGAACACTGAAGCTTTCTTT
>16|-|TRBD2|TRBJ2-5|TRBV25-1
CASSAVAGGPRETQYF
TGTGCCAGCAGTGCGGTAGCGGGAGGGCCCCGGGAGACCCAGTACTTC
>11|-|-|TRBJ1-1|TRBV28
CASSLGEQAFF
TGTGCCAGCAGTTTAGGGGAGCAAGCTTTCTTT
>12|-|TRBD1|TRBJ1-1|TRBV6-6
CASKSQGKGAFF
TGTGCCAGCAAATCACAGGGGAAAGGAGCTTTCTTT
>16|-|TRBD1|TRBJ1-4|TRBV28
CASSLSGQGTNEKLFF
TGTGCCAGCAGTTTATCTGGACAGGGCACTAATGAAAAACTGTTTTTT
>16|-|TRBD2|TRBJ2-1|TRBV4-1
CASSQVREDLSGEQFF
TGCGCCAGCAGCCAAGTACGGGAGGACCTTTCTGGGGAGCAGTTCTTC
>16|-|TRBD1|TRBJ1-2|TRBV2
CASSEEWTGGHYGYTF
TGTGCCAGCAGTGAAGAGTGGACAGGGGGTCACTATGGCTACACCTTC
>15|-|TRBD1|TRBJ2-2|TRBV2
CASKRGQGNTGELFF
TGTGCCAGCAAGAGGGGACAGGGGAACACCGGGGAGCTGTTTTTT
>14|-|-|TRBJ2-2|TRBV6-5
CASRPPGSTGELFF
TGTGCCAGCAGACCTCCAGGGTCCACCGGGGAGCTGTTTTTT
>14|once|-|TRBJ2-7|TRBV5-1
CASSLVAGDSEQYF
TGCGCCAGCAGCTTGGTGGCCGGAGACAGCGAGCAGTACTTC
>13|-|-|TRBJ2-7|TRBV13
CASSSRRGYEQYF
TGTGCCAGCAGCTCGCGCAGGGGTTACGAGCAGTACTTC
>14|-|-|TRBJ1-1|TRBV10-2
CASSDFWGPGEAFF
TGCGCCAGCAGTGATTTTTGGGGGCCGGGTGAAGCTTTCTTT
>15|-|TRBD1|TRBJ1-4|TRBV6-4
CASSVGTGGDEKLFF
TGTGCCAGCAGTGTCGGGACAGGGGGCGATGAAAAACTGTTTTTT
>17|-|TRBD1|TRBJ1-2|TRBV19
CASSNDRVGSIRYGYTF
TGTGCCAGTAGTAACGACAGGGTGGGTTCAATACGGTATGGCTACACCTTC
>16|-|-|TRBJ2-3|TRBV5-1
CASSLILAGTTDTQYF
TGCGCCAGCAGCTTGATTCTAGCAGGAACCACAGATACGCAGTATTTT
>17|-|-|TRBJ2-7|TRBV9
CASSVEDRSLPSYEQYF
TGTGCCAGCAGCGTAGAGGACAGAAGCTTACCCTCCTACGAGCAGTACTTC
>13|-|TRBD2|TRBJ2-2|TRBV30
CAWSSGGRGELFF
TGTGCCTGGAGTTCGGGCGGGAGAGGGGAGCTGTTTTTT
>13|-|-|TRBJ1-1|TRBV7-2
CASSFHQATEAFF
TGTGCCAGCAGCTTTCACCAAGCGACTGAAGCTTTCTTT
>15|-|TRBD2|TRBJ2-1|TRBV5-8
CASSQTSGSYNEQFF
TGTGCCAGCAGCCAAACTAGCGGCTCCTACAATGAGCAGTTCTTC
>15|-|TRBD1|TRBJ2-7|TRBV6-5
CASSRAGTASYEQYF
TGTGCCAGCAGCCGAGCCGGGACAGCCTCCTACGAGCAGTACTTC
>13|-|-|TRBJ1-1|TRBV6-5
CASSPPGPAEAFF
TGTGCCAGCAGTCCCCCAGGCCCCGCTGAAGCTTTCTTT
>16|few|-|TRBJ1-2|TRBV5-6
CASSGLQRGGRYGYTF
TGTGCCAGCAGCGGCCTCCAGCGGGGAGGTAGATATGGCTACACCTTC
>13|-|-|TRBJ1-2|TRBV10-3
CAISLDRFYGYTF
TGTGCCATCAGCCTAGACAGGTTCTATGGCTACACCTTC
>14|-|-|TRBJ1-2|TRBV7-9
CASSWPLNNYGYTF
TGTGCCAGCAGCTGGCCTCTCAATAACTATGGCTACACCTTC
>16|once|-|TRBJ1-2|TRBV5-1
CASSLYEARSGYGYTF
TGCGCCAGCAGCTTGTACGAGGCTCGGTCGGGCTATGGCTACACCTTC
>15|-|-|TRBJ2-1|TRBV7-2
CASSPLWGGHNEQFF
TGTGCCAGCAGCCCCTTATGGGGGGGCCACAATGAGCAGTTCTTC
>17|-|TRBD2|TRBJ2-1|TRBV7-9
CASSTFPTSGIYNEQFF
TGTGCCAGCAGCACCTTCCCCACTAGCGGGATCTACAATGAGCAGTTCTTC
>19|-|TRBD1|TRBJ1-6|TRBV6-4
CASSGQTGSLSSYNSPLHF
TGTGCCAGCAGTGGACAGACAGGGTCCCTAAGCTCCTATAATTCACCCCTCCACTTT
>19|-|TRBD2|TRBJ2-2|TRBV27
CASSLSSYARGVLTGELFF
TGTGCCAGCAGTTTATCCTCCTACGCCCGGGGGGTCCTCACCGGGGAGCTGTTTTTT
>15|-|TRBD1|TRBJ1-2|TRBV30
CAWSFPGQGAGGYTF
TGTGCCTGGAGTTTTCCGGGACAGGGGGCAGGTGGCTACACCTTC
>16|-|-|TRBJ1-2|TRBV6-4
CASSDSSHGQFISYTF
TGTGCCAGCAGTGACTCTTCACATGGGCAGTTTATCAGCTACACCTTC
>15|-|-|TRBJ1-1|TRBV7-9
CASSLEQGTRLEAFF
TGTGCCAGCAGCTTAGAACAGGGTACCCGTTTAGAGGCTTTCTTT
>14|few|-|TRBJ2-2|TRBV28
CASSLWQNTGELFF
TGTGCCAGCAGTTTGTGGCAGAACACCGGGGAGCTGTTTTTT
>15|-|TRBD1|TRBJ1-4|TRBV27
CASRSFGTGGEKLFF
TGTGCCAGCAGGTCCTTCGGGACAGGGGGTGAAAAACTGTTTTTT